This T cell receptor (beta chain) originates from a study of cytomegalovirus exposure and HLA in healthy donors. Broader study findings: In terms of immune exposure information, only CMV serostatus was available.

PCR involved 60 Vbeta and 13 Jbeta primers. Profiled with immunoSEQ multiplex PCR; TCRdb holds only in-frame clones, not every one. The sample lists about 190,000 clones, just under 75% occurring once. Unmatched junction bases numbered 9, after V lost 6 bases and J lost 3 bases. Germline V gives CDR1 MDHEN, CDR2 SYDVKM. The CDR3 extends over 16 amino acids. This clone turned up a few times. Its antigen is unidentified. This TCR was sampled from a man in his thirties or forties in good health and CMV-seropositive. Sequenced sample: PBMCs. J is TRBJ1-5 and V is TRBV28; 9 bases line up with TRBD1. In DNA form, the CDR3 reads TGTGCCAGCAGCCCATCATACAGGGGGCCCAATCAGCCCCAGCATTTT. It codes for CASSPSYRGPNQPQHF. Filled out from reference TRBV28 and TRBJ1-5, the complete variable domain reads DVKVTQSSRYLVKRTGEKVFLECVQDMDHENMFWYRQDPGLGLRLIYFSYDVKMKEKGDIPEGYSVSREKKERFSLILESASTNQTSMYLCASSPSYRGPNQPQHFGDGTRLSIL.